The 11 T cell receptor beta chains below all came from one sample that was sequenced in a study of T cells expressing NK-cell markers. No DNA is given; TCRdb re-called the 5' RACE reads and lists each CDR3 protein once. The clone table shows about 21,000 distinct CDR3 sequences, with the ten largest holding around 50%. Source material: blood T cells: a sorted CD56 or NKG2C T cell subset, CD4+ or CD8+ T cells, or bulk PBMC T cells (not recorded which). Receptor source: a man between 18 and 69 years old in good health.

The rearrangement joins TRBV11-2 to TRBJ2-2; TCRdb gives TRBD1 as the D gene, but with no DNA this cannot be confirmed. Per the germline V gene, CDR1 is SGHAT and CDR2 is FQNNGV. The CDR3 is made up of 16 amino acids. The CDR3 is CASSLAGQINTGELFF.

The J gene is TRBJ2-5, the V gene TRBV7-9. CDR1 SEHNR and CDR2 FQNEAQ come from the germline V gene (reference sequence). This CDR3 is 11 amino acids long. The CDR3 loop is CASSSSETQYF.

The genes are TRBV12-3 or TRBV12-4 and TRBJ2-7; no DNA is available, so the TRBD1 call from TCRdb remains unchecked. There are 15 residues in the CDR3. The chain's CDR3 is CASSRPGQGYSEQYF.

The chain recombines TRBV7-2 with TRBJ1-1. The CDR3 runs to 16 residues. In germline, CDR1 is SGHTA, CDR2 FQGNSA. The CDR3 is CASSDPQVPSNTEAFF.

V usage is TRBV18 and J usage is TRBJ2-5. CDR1 is KGHSH and CDR2 is LQKENI in the germline V gene. This CDR3 region has 16 residues. The CDR3 sequence is CASSPPLQIVQETQYF.

The J gene is TRBJ2-1, the V gene TRBV4-3; lacking DNA, the TRBD2 call made by TCRdb goes unchecked. Germline V gene sequence: CDR1 LGHNA, CDR2 YSLEER. The CDR3 runs to 17 residues. The CDR3 here is CASSQEQGLAGEYEQFF.

The chain links TRBV9 to TRBJ2-1; TCRdb's assignment of TRBD2 cannot be checked, as there is no DNA. This CDR3 has 15 residues. The V gene's germline CDR1 is SGDLS and CDR2 YYNGEE. CDR3 in amino acids: CASSLGLAGEGEQFF.

The V call is TRBV15, the J call TRBJ2-3. The CDR3 spans 15 residues. From germline, CDR1 is LNHNV and CDR2 YYDKDF (reference sequence). The CDR3 loop reads CATSRDREGTDTQYF.

V gene TRBV6-5 combines with J gene TRBJ2-5. The CDR3 runs to 13 residues. The germline CDR1 and CDR2 sequences are MNHEY and SVGAGI. CDR3 sequence: CASSYGILTTQYF.

The chain carries TRBV25-1 and TRBJ2-5. Germline CDR1 and CDR2: MGHDK and SYGVNS. The CDR3 is 15 amino acids. The CDR3 reads CASSDWGRMGGTQYF.

The chain recombines TRBV12-3 or TRBV12-4 with TRBJ2-1; no DNA is available, so the TRBD2 call from TCRdb remains unchecked. This CDR3 is built from 17 residues. CDR3 region: CASSGGVAGSGGNEQFF.